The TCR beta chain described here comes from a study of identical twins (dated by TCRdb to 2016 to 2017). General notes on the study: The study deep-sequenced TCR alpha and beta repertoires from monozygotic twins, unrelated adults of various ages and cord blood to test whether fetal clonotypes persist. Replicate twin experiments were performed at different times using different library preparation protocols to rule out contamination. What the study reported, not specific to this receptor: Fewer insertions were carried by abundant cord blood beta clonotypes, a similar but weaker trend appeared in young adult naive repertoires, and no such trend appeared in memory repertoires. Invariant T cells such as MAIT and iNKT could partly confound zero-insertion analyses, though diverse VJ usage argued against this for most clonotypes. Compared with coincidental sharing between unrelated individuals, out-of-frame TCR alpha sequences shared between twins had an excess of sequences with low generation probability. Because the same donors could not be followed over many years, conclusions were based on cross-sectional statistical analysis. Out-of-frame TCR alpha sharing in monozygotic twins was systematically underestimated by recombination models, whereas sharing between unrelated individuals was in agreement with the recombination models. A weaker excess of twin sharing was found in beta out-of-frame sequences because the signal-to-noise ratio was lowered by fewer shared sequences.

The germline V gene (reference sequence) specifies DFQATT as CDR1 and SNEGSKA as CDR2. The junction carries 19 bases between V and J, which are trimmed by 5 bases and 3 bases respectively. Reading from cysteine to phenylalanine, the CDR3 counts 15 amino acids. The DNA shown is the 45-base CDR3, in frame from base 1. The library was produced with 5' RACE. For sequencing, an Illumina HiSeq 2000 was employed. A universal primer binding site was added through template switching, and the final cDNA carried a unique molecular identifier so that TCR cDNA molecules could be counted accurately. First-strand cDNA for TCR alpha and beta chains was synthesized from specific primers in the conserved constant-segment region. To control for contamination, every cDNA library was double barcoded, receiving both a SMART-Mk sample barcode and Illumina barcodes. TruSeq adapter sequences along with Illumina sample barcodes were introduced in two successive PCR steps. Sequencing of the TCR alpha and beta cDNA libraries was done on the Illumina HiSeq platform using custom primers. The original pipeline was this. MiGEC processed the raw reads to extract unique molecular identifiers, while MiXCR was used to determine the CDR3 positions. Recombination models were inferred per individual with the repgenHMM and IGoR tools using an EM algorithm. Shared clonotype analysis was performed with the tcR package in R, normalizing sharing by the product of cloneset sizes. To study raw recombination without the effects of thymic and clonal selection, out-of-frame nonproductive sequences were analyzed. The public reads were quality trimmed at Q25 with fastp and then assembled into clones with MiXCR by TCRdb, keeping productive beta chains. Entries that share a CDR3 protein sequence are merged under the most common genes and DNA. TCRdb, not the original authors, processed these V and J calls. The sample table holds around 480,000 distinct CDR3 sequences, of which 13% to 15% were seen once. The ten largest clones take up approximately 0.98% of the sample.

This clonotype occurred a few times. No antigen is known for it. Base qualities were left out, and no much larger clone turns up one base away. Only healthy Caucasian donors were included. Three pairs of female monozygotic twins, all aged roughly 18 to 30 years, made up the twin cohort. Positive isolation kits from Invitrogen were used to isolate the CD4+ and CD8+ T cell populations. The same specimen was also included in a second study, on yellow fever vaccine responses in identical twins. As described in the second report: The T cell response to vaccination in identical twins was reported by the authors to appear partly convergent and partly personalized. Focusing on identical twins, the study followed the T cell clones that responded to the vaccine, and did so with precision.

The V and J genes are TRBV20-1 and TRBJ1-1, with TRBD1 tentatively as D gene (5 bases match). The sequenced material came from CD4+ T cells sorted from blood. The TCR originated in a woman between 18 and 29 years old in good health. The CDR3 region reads CSALVSSRVDTEAFF. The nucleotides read TGCAGTGCTCTAGTTAGTAGCAGGGTTGACACTGAAGCTTTCTTT.